The rows below give T cell receptor beta chains drawn from one sample of a study of blood T cell repertoires in COVID-19. Only in-frame clones appear in the TCRdb table, and some are missing; sequencing was by immunoSEQ multiplex PCR. Of 450,000 or so clones listed, approximately 91% were seen once; the top ten hold under 2%. The material sequenced was peripheral blood. The receptor source for this set is a woman aged 40 to 49 with COVID-19, enrolled during active disease. Both conserved end residues are part of each CDR3. A D gene is named only where the DNA matches it firmly.

TRBJ1-3 | TRBV28 | NA | CASSLLGVAGGSAIYF | TGTGCCAGCAGTTTATTGGGGGTTGCGGGGGGCTCAGCCATATATTTT
TRBJ2-7 | TRBV6-2/TRBV6-3 | NA | CASSYSTWQGIYEQYF | TGTGCCAGCAGTTACTCGACGTGGCAGGGGATCTACGAGCAGTACTTC
TRBJ2-7 | TRBV7-2 | TRBD2 | CASRILAGGLYEQYF | TGTGCCAGCAGAATACTAGCGGGAGGGCTCTACGAGCAGTACTTC
TRBJ2-2 | TRBV10-3 | TRBD1 | CAISDSLQGANTGELFF | TGTGCCATCAGTGACAGTTTACAGGGGGCCAACACCGGGGAGCTGTTTTTT
TRBJ2-3 | TRBV24-1 | NA | CATSTSRSGTDTQYF | TGTGCCACCTCGACTTCCCGGTCCGGCACAGATACGCAGTATTTT
TRBJ2-1 | TRBV28 | TRBD1 | CASSLFGDRDFNEQFF | TGTGCCAGCAGTTTATTTGGGGACAGGGACTTCAATGAGCAGTTCTTC
TRBJ1-2 | TRBV5-6 | NA | CASSFRGWLYGYTF | TGTGCCAGCAGCTTCAGGGGATGGCTCTATGGCTACACCTTC
TRBJ1-5 | TRBV5-4 | NA | CASSSQGAGEPQHF | TGTGCCAGCAGCTCACAGGGCGCCGGGGAGCCCCAGCATTTT
TRBJ1-5 | TRBV7-8 | NA | CASSDDKQGRSNQPQHF | TGTGCCAGCAGTGACGACAAACAGGGCCGTAGCAATCAGCCCCAGCATTTT
TRBJ1-5 | TRBV21-1 | NA | CASSKRGPGGYGNQPQHF | TGTGCCAGCAGCAAAAGGGGGCCAGGGGGCTATGGCAATCAGCCCCAGCATTTT
TRBJ1-1 | TRBV28 | TRBD1 | CASSLQTGRNTEAFF | TGTGCCAGCAGTCTACAGACAGGGCGGAACACTGAAGCTTTCTTT